This T cell receptor beta chain was profiled in a study of T cell clones after liver transplantation. Assay used: immunoSEQ multiplex PCR; TCRdb lists only in-frame clones, some missing. Of some 110,000 clones in the sample, around 86% were seen once. Germline lookup yields CDR1 SGHRS and CDR2 YFSETQ. CDR3 size: 15 residues. Trimming took off 4 bases at V and 2 bases at J, with 15 bases between the two ends. The source is a human donor who received a liver transplant. The chain combines TRBV5-1 with TRBJ2-5; D gene unclear. Sequencing used CD4+ T cells from blood, obtained before liver transplant. This CDR3 is CASSLRWGRQETQYF. The DNA of the CDR3 is TGCGCCAGCAGCCTGCGGTGGGGAAGGCAAGAGACCCAGTACTTC.